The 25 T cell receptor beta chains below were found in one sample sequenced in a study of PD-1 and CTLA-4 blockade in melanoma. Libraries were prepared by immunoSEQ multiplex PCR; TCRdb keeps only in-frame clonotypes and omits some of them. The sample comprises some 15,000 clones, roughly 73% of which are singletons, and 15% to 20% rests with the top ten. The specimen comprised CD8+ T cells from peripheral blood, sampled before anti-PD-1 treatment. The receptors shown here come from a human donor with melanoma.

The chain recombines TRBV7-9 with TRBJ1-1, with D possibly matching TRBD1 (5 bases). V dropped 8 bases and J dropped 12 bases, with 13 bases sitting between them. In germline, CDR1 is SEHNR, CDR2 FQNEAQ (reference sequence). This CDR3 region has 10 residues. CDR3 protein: CASSPGVTFF. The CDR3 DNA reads TGTGCCAGCTCCCCGGGGGTAACTTTCTTT.

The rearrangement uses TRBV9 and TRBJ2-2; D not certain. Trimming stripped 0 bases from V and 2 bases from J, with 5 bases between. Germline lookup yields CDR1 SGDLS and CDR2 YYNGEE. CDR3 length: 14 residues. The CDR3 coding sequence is TGTGCCAGCAGCGTAGGCCACAACACCGGGGAGCTGTTTTTT. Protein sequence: CASSVGHNTGELFF.

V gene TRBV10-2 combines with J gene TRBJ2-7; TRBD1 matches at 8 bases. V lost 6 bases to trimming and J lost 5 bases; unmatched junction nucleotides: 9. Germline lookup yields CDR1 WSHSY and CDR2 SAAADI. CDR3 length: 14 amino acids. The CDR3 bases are TGCGCCAGCAGGAAGGACAGGGACTTTGACGAGCAGTACTTC. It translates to CASRKDRDFDEQYF.

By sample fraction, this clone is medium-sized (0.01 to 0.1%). The CDR3 DNA reads TGTGCCAGCAGCCTGGGCAGTCTAGCGGGAGTAAATGAGCAGTTCTTC. It specifies CASSLGSLAGVNEQFF. The chain employs TRBV5-4 and TRBJ2-1; 10 nucleotides line up with TRBD2. The germline CDR1 and CDR2 sequences are SGHNT and YYREEE (reference sequence). The CDR3 extends over 16 amino acids. V lost 4 bases and J lost 7; bases outside the gene matches: 11.

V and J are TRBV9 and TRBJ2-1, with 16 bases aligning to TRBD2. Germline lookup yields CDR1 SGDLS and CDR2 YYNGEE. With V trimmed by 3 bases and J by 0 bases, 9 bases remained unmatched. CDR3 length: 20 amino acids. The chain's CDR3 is CASSGAGTSGGAASYNEQFF. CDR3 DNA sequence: TGTGCCAGCAGCGGCGCCGGGACTAGCGGGGGGGCGGCCTCCTACAATGAGCAGTTCTTC.

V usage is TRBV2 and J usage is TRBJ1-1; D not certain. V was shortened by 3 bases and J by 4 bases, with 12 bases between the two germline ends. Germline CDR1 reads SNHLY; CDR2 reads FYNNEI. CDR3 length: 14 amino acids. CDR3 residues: CASSDIGRLTEAFF. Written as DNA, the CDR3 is TGTGCCAGCAGTGATATTGGGCGACTCACTGAAGCTTTCTTT.

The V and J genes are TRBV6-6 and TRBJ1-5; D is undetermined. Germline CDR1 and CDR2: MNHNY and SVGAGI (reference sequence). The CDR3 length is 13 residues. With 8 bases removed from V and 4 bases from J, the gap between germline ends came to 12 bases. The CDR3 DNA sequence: TGTGCCAGCGGGGAGTTCGCTAATCAGCCCCAGCATTTT. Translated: CASGEFANQPQHF.

This CDR3 reads CASSQTGTGGGQPQHF. CDR3 in DNA: TGTGCCAGCAGCCAGACGGGGACAGGGGGGGGACAGCCCCAGCATTTT. This sequence joins TRBV3-1 (or the pseudogene TRBV3-2) and TRBJ1-5, with 11 nucleotides matching TRBD1. Unmatched junction bases numbered 8, after V lost 3 bases and J lost 7 bases. Germline assignment: CDR1 LGHDT and CDR2 YNNKEL (reference sequence). The CDR3 length is 16 residues.

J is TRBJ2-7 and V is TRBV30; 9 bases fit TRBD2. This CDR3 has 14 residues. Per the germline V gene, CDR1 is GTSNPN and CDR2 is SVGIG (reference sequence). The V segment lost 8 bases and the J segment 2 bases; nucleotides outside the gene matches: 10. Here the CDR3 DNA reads TGTGCCACGCGGGGGGGCGGGACAGCCTACGAGCAGTACTTC. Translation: CATRGGGTAYEQYF.

CDR3: CASSQPGQDYGYTF. The CDR3 bases are TGTGCCAGCAGTCAACCGGGACAGGACTATGGCTACACCTTC. The gene calls are TRBV6-6 and TRBJ1-2; 8 nucleotides match TRBD1. CDR1 and CDR2 (germline): MNHNY, SVGAGI (reference sequence). This CDR3 has 14 amino acids. Trimming removed 5 bases from V and 3 bases from J; junction bases left unmatched: 5.

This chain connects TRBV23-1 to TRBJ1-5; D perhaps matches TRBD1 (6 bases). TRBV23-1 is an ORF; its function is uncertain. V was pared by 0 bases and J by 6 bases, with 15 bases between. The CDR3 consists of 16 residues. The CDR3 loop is CASSQSRQACGQPQHF. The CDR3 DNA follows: TGCGCCAGCAGTCAATCGCGACAGGCTTGCGGTCAGCCCCAGCATTTT.

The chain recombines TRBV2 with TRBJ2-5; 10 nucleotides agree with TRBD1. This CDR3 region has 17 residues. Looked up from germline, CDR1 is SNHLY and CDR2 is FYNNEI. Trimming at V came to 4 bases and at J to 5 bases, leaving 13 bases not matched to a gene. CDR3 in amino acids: CASSGGPGTGVTETQYF. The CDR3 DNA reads TGTGCCAGCAGTGGGGGGCCCGGGACAGGGGTAACGGAGACCCAGTACTTC. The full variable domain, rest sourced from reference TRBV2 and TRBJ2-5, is EPEVTQTPSHQVTQMGQEVILRCVPISNHLYFYWYRQILGQKVEFLVSFYNNEISEKSEIFDDQFSVERPDGSNFTLKIRSTKLEDSAMYFCASSGGPGTGVTETQYFGPGTRLLVL.

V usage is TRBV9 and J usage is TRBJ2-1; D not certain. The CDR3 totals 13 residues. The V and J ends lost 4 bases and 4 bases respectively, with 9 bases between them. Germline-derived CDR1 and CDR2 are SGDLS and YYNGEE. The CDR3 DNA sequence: TGTGCCAGCAGCCCCTCCTCGTACAATGAGCAGTTCTTC. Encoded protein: CASSPSSYNEQFF.

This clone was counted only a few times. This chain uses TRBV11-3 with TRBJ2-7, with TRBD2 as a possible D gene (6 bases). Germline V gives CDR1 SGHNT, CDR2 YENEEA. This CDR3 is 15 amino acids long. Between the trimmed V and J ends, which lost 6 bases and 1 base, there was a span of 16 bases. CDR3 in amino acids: CASSTEGTASYEQYF. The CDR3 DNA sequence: TGTGCCAGCAGTACGGAGGGGACGGCATCCTACGAGCAGTACTTC.

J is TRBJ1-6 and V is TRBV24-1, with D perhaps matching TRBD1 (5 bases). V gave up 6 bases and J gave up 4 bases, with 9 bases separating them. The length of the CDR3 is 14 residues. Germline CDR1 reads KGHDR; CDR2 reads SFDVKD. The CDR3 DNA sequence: TGTGCCACCAGTACAGGTTTGTATAATTCACCCCTCCACTTT. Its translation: CATSTGLYNSPLHF.

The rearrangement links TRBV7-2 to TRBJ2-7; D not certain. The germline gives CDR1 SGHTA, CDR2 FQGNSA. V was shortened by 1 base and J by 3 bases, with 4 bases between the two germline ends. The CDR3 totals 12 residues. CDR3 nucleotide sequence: TGTGCCAGCAGCTTAGACCTCTACGAGCAGTACTTC. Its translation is CASSLDLYEQYF.

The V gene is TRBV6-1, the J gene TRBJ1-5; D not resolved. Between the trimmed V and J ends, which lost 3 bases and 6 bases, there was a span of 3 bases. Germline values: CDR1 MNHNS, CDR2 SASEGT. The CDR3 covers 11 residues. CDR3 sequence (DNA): TGTGCCAGCAGTGACGGTCAGCCCCAGCATTTT. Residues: CASSDGQPQHF.

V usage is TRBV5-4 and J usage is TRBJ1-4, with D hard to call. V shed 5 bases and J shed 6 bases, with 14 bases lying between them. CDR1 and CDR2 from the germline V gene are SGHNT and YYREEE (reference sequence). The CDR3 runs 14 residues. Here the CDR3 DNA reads TGTGCCAGCAGACGTACGCAAAGGGATGAAAAACTGTTTTTT. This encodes CASRRTQRDEKLFF. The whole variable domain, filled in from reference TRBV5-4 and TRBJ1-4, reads ETGVTQSPTHLIKTRGQQVTLRCSSQSGHNTVSWYQQALGQGPQFIFQYYREEENGRGNFPPRFSGLQFPNYSSELNVNALELDDSALYLCASRRTQRDEKLFFGSGTQLSVL.

CDR3 amino acids: CASSQDVGQGNTGELFF. CDR3 nucleotide sequence: TGCGCCAGCAGCCAAGATGTGGGACAGGGGAACACCGGGGAGCTGTTTTTT. This chain joins TRBV4-1 and TRBJ2-2, with 9 positions matching TRBD1. Trimming removed 0 bases from V and 1 base from J; junction bases left unmatched: 3. This CDR3 is 17 amino acids long. Germline loops: CDR1 MGHRA, CDR2 YSYEKL.

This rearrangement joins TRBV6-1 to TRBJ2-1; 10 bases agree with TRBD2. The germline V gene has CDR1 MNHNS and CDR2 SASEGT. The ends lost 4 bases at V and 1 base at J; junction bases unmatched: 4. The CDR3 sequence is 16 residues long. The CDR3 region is CASSVTSGNSYNEQFF. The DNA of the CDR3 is TGTGCCAGCAGTGTTACTAGCGGGAATTCCTACAATGAGCAGTTCTTC.

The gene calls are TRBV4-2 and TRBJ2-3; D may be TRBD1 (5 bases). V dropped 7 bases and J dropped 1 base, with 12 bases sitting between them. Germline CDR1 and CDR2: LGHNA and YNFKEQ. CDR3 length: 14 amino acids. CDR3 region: CASTPRAGTDTQYF. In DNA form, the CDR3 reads TGTGCCAGCACTCCCAGGGCAGGCACAGATACGCAGTATTTT.

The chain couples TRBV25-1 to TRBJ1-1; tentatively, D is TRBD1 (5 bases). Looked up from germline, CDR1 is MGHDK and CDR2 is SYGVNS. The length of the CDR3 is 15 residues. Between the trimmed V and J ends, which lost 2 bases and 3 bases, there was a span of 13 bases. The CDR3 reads CASSELRAGDTEAFF. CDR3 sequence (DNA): TGTGCCAGCAGTGAACTTCGAGCGGGGGACACTGAAGCTTTCTTT. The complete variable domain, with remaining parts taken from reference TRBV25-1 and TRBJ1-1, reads EADIYQTPRYLVIGTGKKITLECSQTMGHDKMYWYQQDPGMELHLIHYSYGVNSTEKGDLSSESTVSRIRTEHFPLTLESARPSHTSQYLCASSELRAGDTEAFFGQGTRLTVV.

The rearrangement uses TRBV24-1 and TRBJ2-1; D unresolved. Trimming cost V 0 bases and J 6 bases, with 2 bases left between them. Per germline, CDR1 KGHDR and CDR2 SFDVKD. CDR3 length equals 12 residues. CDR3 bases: TGTGCCACCAGTGATTTGGGCAATGAGCAGTTCTTC. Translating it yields CATSDLGNEQFF.

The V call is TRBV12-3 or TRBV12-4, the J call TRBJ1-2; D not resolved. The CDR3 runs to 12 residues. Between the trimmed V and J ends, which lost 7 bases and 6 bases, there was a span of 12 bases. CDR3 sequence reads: CASTLGRDGYTF. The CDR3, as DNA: TGTGCCAGCACCTTAGGGCGGGATGGCTACACCTTC.

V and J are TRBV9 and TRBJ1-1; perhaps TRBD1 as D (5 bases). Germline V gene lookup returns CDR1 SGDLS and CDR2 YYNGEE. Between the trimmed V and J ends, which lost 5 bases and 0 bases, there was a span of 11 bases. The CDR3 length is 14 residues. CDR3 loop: CASRAGTLNTEAFF. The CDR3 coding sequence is TGTGCCAGCAGGGCAGGGACTTTGAACACTGAAGCTTTCTTT. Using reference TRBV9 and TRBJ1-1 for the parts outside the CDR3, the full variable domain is DSGVTQTPKHLITATGQRVTLRCSPRSGDLSVYWYQQSLDQGLQFLIQYYNGEERAKGNILERFSAQQFPDLHSELNLSSLELGDSALYFCASRAGTLNTEAFFGQGTRLTVV.